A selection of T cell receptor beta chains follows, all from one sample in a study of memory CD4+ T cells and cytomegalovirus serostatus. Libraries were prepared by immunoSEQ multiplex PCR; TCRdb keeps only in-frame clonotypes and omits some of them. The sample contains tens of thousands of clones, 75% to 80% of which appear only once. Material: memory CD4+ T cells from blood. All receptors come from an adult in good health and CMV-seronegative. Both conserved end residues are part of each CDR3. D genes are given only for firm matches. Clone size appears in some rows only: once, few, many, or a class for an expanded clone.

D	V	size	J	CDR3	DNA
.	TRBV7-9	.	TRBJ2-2	CASSLERTGTGELFF	TGTGCCAGCAGCTTAGAGAGGACGGGCACCGGGGAGCTGTTTTTT
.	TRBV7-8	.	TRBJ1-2	CASSLDGVDRTHGYTF	TGTGCCAGCAGCTTAGATGGGGTCGACAGAACCCATGGCTACACCTTC
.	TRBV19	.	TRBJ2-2	CATSLRGTGELFF	TGTGCCACCTCCCTAAGGGGTACCGGGGAGCTGTTTTTT
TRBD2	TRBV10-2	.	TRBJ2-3	CASSAQLAGPTDTQYF	TGCGCCAGCAGTGCCCAACTAGCGGGGCCCACAGATACGCAGTATTTT
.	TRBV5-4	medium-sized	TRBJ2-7	CASSLSSSYEQYF	TGTGCCAGCAGCTTGAGTAGCTCCTACGAGCAGTACTTC
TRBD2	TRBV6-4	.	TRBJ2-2	CASSELAGTNTGELFF	TGTGCCAGCAGCGAACTAGCGGGCACGAACACCGGGGAGCTGTTTTTT
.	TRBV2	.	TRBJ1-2	CASSQGAGGYTF	TGTGCCAGCAGCCAGGGAGCGGGTGGCTACACCTTC
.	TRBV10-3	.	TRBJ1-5	CAISESRSGNQPQHF	TGTGCCATCAGTGAGTCTAGGAGCGGAAATCAGCCCCAGCATTTT
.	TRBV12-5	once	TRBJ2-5	CASGLGVGAETQYF	TGTGCTAGTGGTTTGGGTGTAGGGGCAGAGACCCAGTACTTC
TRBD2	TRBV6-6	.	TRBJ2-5	CASRGLAGGSETQYF	TGTGCCAGCAGGGGACTAGCGGGGGGGTCGGAGACCCAGTACTTC
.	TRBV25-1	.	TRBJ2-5	CASTGVETQYF	TGTGCCAGCACAGGGGTGGAGACCCAGTACTTC
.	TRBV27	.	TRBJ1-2	CASSPHRASNYGYTF	TGTGCCAGCAGTCCCCACAGGGCATCCAACTATGGCTATACCTTC
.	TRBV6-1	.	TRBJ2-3	CASSLGTDTDTQYF	TGTGCCAGCAGTCTCGGGACGGACACAGATACGCAGTATTTT
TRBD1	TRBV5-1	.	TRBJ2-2	CASSWGQGVRTGELFF	TGCGCCAGCAGCTGGGGACAGGGGGTACGGACCGGGGAGCTGTTTTTT
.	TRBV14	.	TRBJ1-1	CASTPGSMNTEAFF	TGTGCCAGCACCCCCGGATCGATGAACACTGAAGCTTTCTTT
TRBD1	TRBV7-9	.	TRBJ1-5	CASNRQGGQPQHF	TGTGCCAGCAACCGACAGGGGGGACAGCCCCAGCATTTT
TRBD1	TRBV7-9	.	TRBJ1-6	CASSPGTGGFSESLHF	TGTGCCAGCAGCCCAGGGACAGGGGGCTTTTCGGAATCCCTCCACTTT
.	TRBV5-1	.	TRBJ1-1	CASSPAGREAEAFF	TGCGCCAGCAGCCCCGCGGGAAGGGAGGCTGAAGCTTTCTTT
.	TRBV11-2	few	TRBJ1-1	CASSLGQGRVAVNTEAFF	TGTGCCAGCAGTCTAGGGCAGGGTAGGGTAGCAGTGAACACTGAAGCTTTCTTT
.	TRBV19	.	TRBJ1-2	CASSIPSRDLSGYTF	TGTGCCAGTAGTATCCCCTCCCGGGACCTCTCCGGCTACACCTTC
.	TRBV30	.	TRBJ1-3	CAWRGSASGNTIYF	TGTGCCTGGAGGGGATCCGCCTCTGGAAACACCATATATTTT
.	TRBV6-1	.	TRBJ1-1	CASSEDSRNTEAFF	TGTGCCAGCAGTGAGGATTCAAGGAACACTGAAGCTTTCTTT
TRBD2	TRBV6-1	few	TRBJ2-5	CASSGTWGKRGETQYF	TGTGCCAGCAGTGGCACCTGGGGAAAGCGGGGGGAGACCCAGTACTTC
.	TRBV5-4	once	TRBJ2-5	CASSLPSPETQYF	TGTGCCAGCAGCTTGCCCAGCCCGGAGACCCAGTACTTC
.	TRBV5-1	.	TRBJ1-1	CASSLGRAGYTEAFF	TGCGCCAGCAGCTTGGGCAGGGCGGGATACACTGAAGCTTTCTTT
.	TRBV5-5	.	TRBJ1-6	CASSKDWIGLGGSPLHF	TGTGCCAGCAGCAAGGACTGGATTGGATTGGGAGGCTCACCCCTCCACTTT
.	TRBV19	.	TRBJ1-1	CASSIDGGRSGAFF	TGTGCCAGTAGTATAGATGGGGGAAGGAGTGGAGCTTTCTTT
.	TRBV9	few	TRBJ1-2	CASSVFLGPNYGYTF	TGTGCCAGCAGCGTATTTTTAGGGCCCAACTATGGCTACACCTTC
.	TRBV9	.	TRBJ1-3	CASSRGEANTIYF	TGTGCCAGCAGCCGGGGGGAGGCCAACACCATATATTTT
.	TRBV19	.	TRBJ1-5	CASSITHQNQPQHF	TGTGCCAGTAGTATAACACACCAAAATCAGCCCCAGCATTTT
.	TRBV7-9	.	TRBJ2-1	CASSPHRPYNEQFF	TGTGCCAGCAGCCCGCACAGGCCCTACAATGAGCAGTTCTTC
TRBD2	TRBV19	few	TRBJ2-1	CASKVWRGSSYNEQFF	TGTGCCAGTAAAGTGTGGCGGGGGAGCTCCTACAATGAGCAGTTCTTC
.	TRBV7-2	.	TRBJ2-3	CASSLDSGRDRQYF	TGTGCCAGCAGCTTAGATTCAGGGCGGGACCGGCAGTATTTT
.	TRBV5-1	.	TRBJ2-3	CASSPPGHFTDTQYF	TGCGCCAGCAGCCCCCCGGGCCATTTCACAGATACGCAGTATTTT
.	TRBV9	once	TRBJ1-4	CASSLSGEKLFF	TGTGCCAGCAGCCTCAGCGGCGAAAAACTGTTTTTT
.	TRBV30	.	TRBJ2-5	CAWSVRGGGPYQETQYF	TGTGCCTGGAGTGTTCGGGGTGGGGGCCCGTACCAAGAGACCCAGTACTTC
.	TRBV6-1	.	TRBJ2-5	CASSEGRGQTQYF	TGTGCCAGCAGTGAAGGAAGGGGACAGACCCAGTACTTC
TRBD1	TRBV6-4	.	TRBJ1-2	CASKFQGEGNYGYTF	TGTGCCAGCAAATTTCAGGGGGAAGGAAACTATGGCTACACCTTC
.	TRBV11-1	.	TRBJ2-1	CASSFLGKFYNEQFF	TGTGCCAGCAGCTTTCTAGGAAAGTTTTACAATGAGCAGTTCTTC
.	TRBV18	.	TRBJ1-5	CASSPYGTGSDNQPQHF	TGTGCCAGCTCACCTTATGGAACAGGCAGTGACAATCAGCCCCAGCATTTT
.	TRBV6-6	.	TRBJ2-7	CASSYSSGNYEQYF	TGTGCCAGCAGTTACTCGTCAGGCAACTACGAGCAGTACTTC
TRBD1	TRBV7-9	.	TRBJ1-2	CASSLAAGGNYGYTF	TGTGCCAGCAGCTTAGCGGCAGGGGGCAACTATGGCTACACCTTC
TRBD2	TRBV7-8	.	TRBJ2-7	CASSFGGGASLPYEQYF	TGTGCCAGCAGCTTCGGCGGGGGGGCGTCCCTACCCTACGAGCAGTACTTC
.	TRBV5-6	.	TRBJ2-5	CASSLYGQTQETQYF	TGTGCCAGCAGCCTATACGGACAGACCCAAGAGACCCAGTACTTC
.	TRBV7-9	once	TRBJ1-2	CASSPTRTYGYTF	TGTGCCAGCAGCCCCACTAGGACCTATGGCTACACCTTC
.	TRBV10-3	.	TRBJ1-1	CAISNGGDGAFF	TGTGCCATCAGTAATGGGGGCGACGGAGCTTTCTTT
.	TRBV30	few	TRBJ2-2	CAWSGQGGPTGELFF	TGTGCCTGGAGTGGCCAGGGGGGGCCCACCGGGGAGCTGTTTTTT
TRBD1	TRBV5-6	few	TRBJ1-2	CASSKNSPGQGGGYTF	TGTGCCAGCAGCAAGAACTCCCCGGGACAGGGGGGTGGCTACACCTTC
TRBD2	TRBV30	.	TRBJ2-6	CAWTSGRVSGANVLTF	TGTGCCTGGACCTCGGGGAGGGTCTCTGGGGCCAACGTCCTGACTTTC
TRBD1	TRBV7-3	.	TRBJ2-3	CASSGGQETDTQYF	TGTGCCAGCAGCGGGGGACAGGAGACAGATACGCAGTATTTT